The entry below describes one TCR beta chain. This sample was included in a study of blood T cell repertoires in COVID-19. Whole-study context: Italy, Spain and the United States were the sources of the convalescent and acute COVID-19 samples. T cells, B-cell-depleted T cells, or PBMCs provided the cDNA or gDNA that served as material.

Sequencing was performed with immunoSEQ multiplex PCR; in TCRdb, only in-frame clones are kept and a portion is missing. The table includes approximately 100,000 clones, roughly 91% detected once. Germline CDR1 SNHLY, CDR2 FYNNEI. This CDR3 region has 16 residues. Trimming removed 2 bases from V and 0 bases from J; junction bases left unmatched: 3. The gene calls are TRBV2 and TRBJ2-1, with TRBD2 matching 8 bases. Sequenced: peripheral blood. The origin of this receptor is a human donor with acute or convalescent COVID-19. The donor label of this sample is uncertain. CDR3 nucleotides: TGTGCCAGCAGTGAAACGACTAGCGTCTCCTACAATGAGCAGTTCTTC. Translating it yields CASSETTSVSYNEQFF.